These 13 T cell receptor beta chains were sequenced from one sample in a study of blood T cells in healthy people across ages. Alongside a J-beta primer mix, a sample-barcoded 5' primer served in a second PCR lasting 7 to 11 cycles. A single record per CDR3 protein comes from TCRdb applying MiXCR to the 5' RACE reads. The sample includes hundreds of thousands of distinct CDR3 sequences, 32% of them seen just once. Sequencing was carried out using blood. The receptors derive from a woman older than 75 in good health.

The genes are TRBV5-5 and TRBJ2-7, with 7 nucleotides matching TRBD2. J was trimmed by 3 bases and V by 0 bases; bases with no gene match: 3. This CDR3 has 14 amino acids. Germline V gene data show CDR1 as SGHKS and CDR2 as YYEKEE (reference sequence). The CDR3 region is CASSLAASGYEQYF. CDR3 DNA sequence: TGTGCCAGCAGCTTGGCTGCTAGCGGCTACGAGCAGTACTTC. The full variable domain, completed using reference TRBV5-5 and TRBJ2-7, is DAGVTQSPTHLIKTRGQQVTLRCSPISGHKSVSWYQQVLGQGPQFIFQYYEKEERGRGNFPDRFSARQFPNYSSELNVNALLLGDSALYLCASSLAASGYEQYFGPGTRLTVT.

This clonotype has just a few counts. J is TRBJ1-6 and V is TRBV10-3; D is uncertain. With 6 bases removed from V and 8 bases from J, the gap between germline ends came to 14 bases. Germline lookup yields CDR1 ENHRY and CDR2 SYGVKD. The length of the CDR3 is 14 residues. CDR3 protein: CAIRGGWEDSPLHF. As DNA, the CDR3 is TGTGCCATCAGGGGCGGATGGGAGGATTCACCCCTCCACTTT.

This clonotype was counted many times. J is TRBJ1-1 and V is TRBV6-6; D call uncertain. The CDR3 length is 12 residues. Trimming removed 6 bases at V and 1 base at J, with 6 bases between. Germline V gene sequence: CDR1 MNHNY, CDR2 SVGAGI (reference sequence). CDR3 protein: CASSDRNTEAFF. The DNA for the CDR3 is TGTGCCAGCAGCGATAGGAACACTGAAGCTTTCTTT.

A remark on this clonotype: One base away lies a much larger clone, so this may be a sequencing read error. CDR3 in amino acids: CSVGQETQFF. For the CDR3, the DNA is TGCAGCGTTGGTCAAGAGACCCAGTTCTTC. This chain links TRBV29-1 with TRBJ2-1; D is undetermined. CDR3 size: 10 residues. The ends were cut back, 4 bases at V and 13 bases at J, with 11 bases in the middle. Germline CDR1 SQVTM, CDR2 ANQGSEA.

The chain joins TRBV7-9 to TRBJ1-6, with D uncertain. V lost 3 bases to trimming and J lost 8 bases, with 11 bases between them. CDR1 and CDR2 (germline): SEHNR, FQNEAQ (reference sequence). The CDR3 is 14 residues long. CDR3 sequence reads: CASSFDQSHSPLHF. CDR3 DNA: TGTGCCAGCAGCTTCGACCAGAGCCATTCACCCCTCCACTTT. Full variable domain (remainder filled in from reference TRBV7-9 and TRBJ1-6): DTGVSQNPRHKITKRGQNVTFRCDPISEHNRLYWYRQTLGQGPEFLTYFQNEAQLEKSRLLSDRFSAERPKGSFSTLEIQRTEQGDSAMYLCASSFDQSHSPLHFGNGTRLTVT.

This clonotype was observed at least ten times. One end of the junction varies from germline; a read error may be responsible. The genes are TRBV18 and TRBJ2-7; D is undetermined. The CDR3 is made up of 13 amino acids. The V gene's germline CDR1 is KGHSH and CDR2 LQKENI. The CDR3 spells CASSPRTGYEQYF. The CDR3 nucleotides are TGCGCCAGCAGCCCCCGTACTGGCTACGAGCAGTACTTC.

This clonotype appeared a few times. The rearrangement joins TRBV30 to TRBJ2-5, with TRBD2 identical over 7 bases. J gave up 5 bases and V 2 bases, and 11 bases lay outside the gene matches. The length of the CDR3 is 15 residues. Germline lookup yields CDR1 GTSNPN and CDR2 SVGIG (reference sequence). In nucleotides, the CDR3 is TGTGCCTGGAGTTTCGCGGGGGTGGTTCAGGAGACCCAGTACTTC. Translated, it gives CAWSFAGVVQETQYF. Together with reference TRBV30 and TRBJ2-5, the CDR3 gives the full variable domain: SQTIHQWPATLVQPVGSPLSLECTVEGTSNPNLYWYRQAAGRGLQLLFYSVGIGQISSEVPQNLSASRPQDRQFILSSKKLLLSDSGFYLCAWSFAGVVQETQYFGPGTRLLVL.

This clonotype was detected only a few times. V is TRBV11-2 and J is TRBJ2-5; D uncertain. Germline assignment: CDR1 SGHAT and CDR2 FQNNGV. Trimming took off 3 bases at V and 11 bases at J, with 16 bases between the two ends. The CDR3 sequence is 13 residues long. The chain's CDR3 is CASSFPGLGEQYF. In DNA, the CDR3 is TGTGCCAGCAGCTTCCCTGGGCTAGGTGAGCAGTACTTC.

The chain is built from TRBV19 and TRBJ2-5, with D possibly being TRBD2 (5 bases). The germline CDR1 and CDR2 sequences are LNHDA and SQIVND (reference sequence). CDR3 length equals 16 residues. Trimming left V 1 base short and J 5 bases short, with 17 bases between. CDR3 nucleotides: TGTGCCAGTAGTATAGGAGAGACTACAAGTGTGGAGACCCAGTACTTC. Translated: CASSIGETTSVETQYF.

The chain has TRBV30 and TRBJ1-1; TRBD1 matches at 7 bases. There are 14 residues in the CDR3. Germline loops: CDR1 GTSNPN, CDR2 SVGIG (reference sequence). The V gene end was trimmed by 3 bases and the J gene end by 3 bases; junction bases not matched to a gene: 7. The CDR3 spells CAWSAQQGYTEAFF. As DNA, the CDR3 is TGTGCCTGGAGCGCTCAACAGGGGTACACTGAAGCTTTCTTT.

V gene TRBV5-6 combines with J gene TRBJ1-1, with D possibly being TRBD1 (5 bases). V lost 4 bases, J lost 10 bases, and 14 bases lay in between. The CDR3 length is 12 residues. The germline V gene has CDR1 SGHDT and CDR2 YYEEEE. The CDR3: CASSRDGTGAFF. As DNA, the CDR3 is TGTGCCAGCAGCCGAGACGGGACGGGAGCTTTCTTT.

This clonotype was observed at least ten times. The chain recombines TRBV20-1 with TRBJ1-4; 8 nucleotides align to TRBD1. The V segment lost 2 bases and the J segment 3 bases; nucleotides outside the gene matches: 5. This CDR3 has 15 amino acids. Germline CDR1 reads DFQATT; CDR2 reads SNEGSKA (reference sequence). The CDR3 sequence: CSARPGTGSNEKLFF. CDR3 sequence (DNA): TGCAGTGCTAGACCCGGGACAGGCTCTAATGAAAAACTGTTTTTT.

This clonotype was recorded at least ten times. For the CDR3, the DNA is TGTGCCAGCAGCTCAACGGACAGTTCTGCCTCGTACTTC. Translating gives CASSSTDSSASYF. The chain is built from TRBV7-9 and TRBJ2-7, with D possibly being TRBD1 (6 bases). From germline, CDR1 is SEHNR and CDR2 FQNEAQ (reference sequence). Trimming removed 4 bases at V and 12 bases at J, with 19 bases between. This CDR3 comprises 13 residues.